This entry lists 15 T cell receptor beta chains sequenced from one sample in a study of blood T cell repertoires in COVID-19. Sequencing used immunoSEQ multiplex PCR; TCRdb keeps in-frame clones, though not all of them. The sample consists of fewer than 65,000 clones, roughly 78% of them appearing once. Sequenced material: peripheral blood. All receptors come from a man between 65 and 85 years old with acute or convalescent COVID-19.

Notes on this clone: The same CDR3 also results from other DNA sequences found in this sample. V and J are TRBV7-8 and TRBJ2-2; D might be TRBD2 (5 bases). This CDR3 region has 17 residues. Between the trimmed V and J ends, which lost 6 bases and 0 bases, there was a span of 17 bases. Germline CDR1 is SGHVS and CDR2 is FQNEAQ. The CDR3 DNA reads as TGTGCCAGCAGACACCGGAAGGGAGCGTCGAACACCGGGGAGCTGTTTTTT. Protein: CASRHRKGASNTGELFF.

The chain employs TRBV20-1 and TRBJ2-3; 10 bases are a match to TRBD2. The CDR3 sequence is 18 residues long. The V and J ends lost 3 bases and 0 bases, in that order; junction bases with no gene match: 12. In germline, CDR1 is DFQATT, CDR2 SNEGSKA (reference sequence). The CDR3 here is CSASLAETSGPSTDTQYF. In DNA, the CDR3 is TGCAGTGCTAGTCTGGCGGAGACTAGCGGGCCTAGCACAGATACGCAGTATTTT.

The J gene is TRBJ2-7, the V gene TRBV5-1, with a tentative D call TRBD2 (6 bases). Germline V gene data show CDR1 as SGHRS and CDR2 as YFSETQ. The germline V and J ends were trimmed by 2 bases and 5 bases, with 14 bases remaining between them. There are 14 residues in the CDR3. The CDR3 region is CASSLRGERDEQYF. For the CDR3, the DNA is TGCGCCAGCAGCTTACGCGGGGAAAGGGACGAGCAGTACTTC. Variable domain in full (rest from reference TRBV5-1 and TRBJ2-7): KAGVTQTPRYLIKTRGQQVTLSCSPISGHRSVSWYQQTPGQGLQFLFEYFSETQRNKGNFPGRFSGRQFSNSRSEMNVSTLELGDSALYLCASSLRGERDEQYFGPGTRLTVT.

The sample holds a few counts of this clone. The rearrangement joins TRBV4-1 to TRBJ1-4; 8 nucleotides align to TRBD1. The CDR3 runs to 13 residues. V lost 11 bases, J lost 5 bases, and 7 bases stayed unmatched. The germline V gene has CDR1 MGHRA and CDR2 YSYEKL. Here the CDR3 reads CASGQGGNEKLFF. Here the CDR3 DNA reads TGCGCCTCCGGACAGGGCGGGAATGAAAAACTGTTTTTT.

This clone showed up just once. The chain is built from TRBV25-1 and TRBJ1-1, with unresolved D. The CDR3 consists of 15 residues. CDR1 MGHDK and CDR2 SYGVNS come from the germline V gene. Trimming took off 3 bases at V and 1 base at J, with 12 bases between the two ends. Here the CDR3 reads CASSDPGRGNTEAFF. The CDR3, as DNA: TGTGCCAGCAGTGATCCCGGACGGGGGAACACTGAAGCTTTCTTT.

The sample holds a few counts of this clone. V and J are TRBV18 and TRBJ1-2; 7 bases map to TRBD1. CDR3 length equals 14 residues. The germline gives CDR1 KGHSH, CDR2 LQKENI. With V trimmed by 3 bases and J by 3 bases, 4 bases remained unmatched. Written as DNA, the CDR3 is TGTGCCAGCTCACCGAATGACAGGGACTATGGCTACACCTTC. This encodes CASSPNDRDYGYTF.

This rearrangement joins TRBV7-8 to TRBJ2-3; 7 positions match TRBD2. The V and J ends lost 5 bases and 3 bases, in that order; junction bases with no gene match: 8. CDR1 is SGHVS, CDR2 FQNEAQ, per germline. This CDR3 is built from 15 residues. CDR3 DNA sequence: TGTGCCAGCAGCACAAGGGCTAGCGGTACAGATACGCAGTATTTT. It specifies CASSTRASGTDTQYF.

The rearrangement links TRBV24-1 to TRBJ1-2; D is ambiguous. Deletions cut 4 bases from V and 6 bases from J, with 14 bases between. Per the germline V gene, CDR1 is KGHDR and CDR2 is SFDVKD. This CDR3 contains 14 residues. In DNA form, the CDR3 reads TGTGCCACCAGTGACCATCGATCGGTGAATGGCTACACCTTC. This codes for CATSDHRSVNGYTF.

The chain combines TRBV24-1 with TRBJ2-1; D is perhaps TRBD2 (7 bases). The CDR3 has 15 amino acids. The V gene lost 3 bases and the J gene lost 6 bases, with 14 bases spanning the gap. CDR1 is KGHDR, CDR2 SFDVKD, per germline. Here the CDR3 DNA reads TGTGCCACCAGTGATCTTGCGGGGGCTCCCAATGAGCAGTTCTTC. Protein: CATSDLAGAPNEQFF.

V usage is TRBV19 and J usage is TRBJ2-6, with D possibly matching TRBD1 (6 bases). Germline V gives CDR1 LNHDA, CDR2 SQIVND (reference sequence). V gave up 9 bases and J gave up 2 bases, with 11 bases separating them. There are 14 residues in the CDR3. The CDR3 is CASRWTAGANVLTF. The CDR3 nucleotides read TGTGCCAGCAGATGGACAGCTGGGGCCAACGTCCTGACTTTC.

V is TRBV6-5 and J is TRBJ1-2; possible D gene TRBD1, 5 bases. Per germline, CDR1 MNHEY and CDR2 SVGAGI. This CDR3 is built from 15 residues. V was trimmed by 6 bases and J by 3 bases, leaving 17 bases between them. The DNA for the CDR3 is TGTGCCAGCAGGGCTAGGACACTGAATGACTATGGCTACACCTTC. Translation: CASRARTLNDYGYTF.

For the CDR3, the DNA is TGTGCCTGGAACTCTCCCGGACAGGCGAACACTGAAGCTTTCTTT. Protein: CAWNSPGQANTEAFF. The rearrangement uses TRBV30 and TRBJ1-1; 7 bases agree with TRBD1. This CDR3 has 15 amino acids. Per germline, CDR1 GTSNPN and CDR2 SVGIG (reference sequence). J was trimmed by 1 base and V by 4 bases; bases with no gene match: 9.

The chain carries TRBV9 and TRBJ2-2; 8 bases fit TRBD2. The CDR3 covers 17 residues. The J segment lost 0 bases and the V segment lost 3 bases, leaving 7 bases of the junction unmatched. Germline lookup yields CDR1 SGDLS and CDR2 YYNGEE. The CDR3 DNA sequence: TGTGCCAGCAGCGCGGGAGGGGCCCGATCGAACACCGGGGAGCTGTTTTTT. Translation gives CASSAGGARSNTGELFF.

V and J are TRBV11-2 and TRBJ2-7; 8 bases line up with TRBD2. The CDR3 has 15 residues. CDR1 is SGHAT and CDR2 is FQNNGV in the germline V gene. V lost 1 base, J lost 2 bases, and 4 bases stayed unmatched. The CDR3 here is CASSLGTGGPYEQYF. CDR3 nucleotides: TGTGCCAGCAGCTTAGGTACGGGGGGGCCCTACGAGCAGTACTTC.

The chain carries TRBV5-1 and TRBJ1-1, with D tentatively TRBD1 (6 bases). Germline loops: CDR1 SGHRS, CDR2 YFSETQ. V was trimmed by 4 bases and J by 2 bases, leaving 15 bases between them. The CDR3 sequence is 15 residues long. This CDR3 is CASSALQGTNTEAFF. CDR3 bases: TGCGCCAGCAGCGCCCTTCAGGGGACAAACACTGAAGCTTTCTTT.